The sequence of this T cell receptor (beta chain) was determined in a study of cytomegalovirus exposure and HLA in healthy donors. Across the study: Unique TCRs from HLA-typed donors, 80 million to 90 million of them, were held in an early data release.

Regarding this clone: The antigen is not known.

The PCR made use of 60 Vbeta and 13 Jbeta primers. TCRdb's table, derived via immunoSEQ multiplex PCR, lists solely in-frame clones and lacks some. The sample includes over 100,000 clones, approximately 80% of them seen just once. General observations from the study: While the bulk of TCR sequences proved rare, some public TCRs turned up in many donors.

CDR3 size: 16 residues. Trimming removed 5 bases from V and 2 bases from J; junction bases left unmatched: 7. Germline V gene sequence: CDR1 SGHVS, CDR2 FNYEAQ. The V gene is TRBV7-6, the J gene TRBJ2-7, with 12 positions matching TRBD1. Sequenced material: PBMCs. The sequence was collected from a male donor in good health and CMV-seropositive. For the CDR3, the DNA is TGTGCCAGCAGCACAATCCGGGACAGGGGGCCCTACGAGCAGTACTTC. Encoded protein: CASSTIRDRGPYEQYF.